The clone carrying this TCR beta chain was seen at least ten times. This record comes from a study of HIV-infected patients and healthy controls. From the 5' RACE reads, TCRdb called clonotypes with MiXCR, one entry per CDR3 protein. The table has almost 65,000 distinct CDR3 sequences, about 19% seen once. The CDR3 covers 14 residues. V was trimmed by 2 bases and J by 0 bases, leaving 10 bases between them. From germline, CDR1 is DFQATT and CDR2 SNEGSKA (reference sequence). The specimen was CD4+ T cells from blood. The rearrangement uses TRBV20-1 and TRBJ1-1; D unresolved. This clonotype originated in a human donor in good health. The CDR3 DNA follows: TGCAGTGCTAGAACCCAGATTCTGAACACTGAAGCTTTCTTT. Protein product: CSARTQILNTEAFF.